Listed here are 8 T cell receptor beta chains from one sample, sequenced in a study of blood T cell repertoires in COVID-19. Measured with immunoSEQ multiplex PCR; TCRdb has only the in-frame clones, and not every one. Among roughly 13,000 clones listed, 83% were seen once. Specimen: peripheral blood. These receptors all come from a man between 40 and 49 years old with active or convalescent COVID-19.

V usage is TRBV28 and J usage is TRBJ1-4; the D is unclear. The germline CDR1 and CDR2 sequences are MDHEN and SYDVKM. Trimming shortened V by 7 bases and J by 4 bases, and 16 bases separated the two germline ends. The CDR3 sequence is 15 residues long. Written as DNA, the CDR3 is TGTGCCAGCACCCTTGGGAGGGCCTATAATGAAAAACTGTTTTTT. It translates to CASTLGRAYNEKLFF.

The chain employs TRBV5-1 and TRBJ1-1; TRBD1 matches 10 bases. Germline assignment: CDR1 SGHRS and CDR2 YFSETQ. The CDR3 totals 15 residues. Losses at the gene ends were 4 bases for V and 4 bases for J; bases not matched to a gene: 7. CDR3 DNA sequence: TGCGCCAGCAGCCCACGACAGGGGGCAGGCACTGAAGCTTTCTTT. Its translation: CASSPRQGAGTEAFF.

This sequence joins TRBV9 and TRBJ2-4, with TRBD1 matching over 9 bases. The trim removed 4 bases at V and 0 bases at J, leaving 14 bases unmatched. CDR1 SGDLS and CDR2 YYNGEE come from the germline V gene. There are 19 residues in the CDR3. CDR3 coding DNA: TGTGCCAGCAGCCCTCCCGGGACAGGGCTTCAACTAGCCAAAAACATTCAGTACTTC. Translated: CASSPPGTGLQLAKNIQYF.

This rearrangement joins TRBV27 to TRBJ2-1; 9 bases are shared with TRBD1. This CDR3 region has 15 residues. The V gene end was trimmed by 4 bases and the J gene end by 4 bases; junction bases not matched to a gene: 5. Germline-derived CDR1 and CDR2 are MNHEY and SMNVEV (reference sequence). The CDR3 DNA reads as TGTGCCAGCAGTTCCACAGGGGGCTTATACAATGAGCAGTTCTTC. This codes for CASSSTGGLYNEQFF.

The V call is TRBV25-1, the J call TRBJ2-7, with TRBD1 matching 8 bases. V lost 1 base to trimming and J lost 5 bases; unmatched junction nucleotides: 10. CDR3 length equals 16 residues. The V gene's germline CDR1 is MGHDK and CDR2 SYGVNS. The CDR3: CASSEFDRGWGDEQYF. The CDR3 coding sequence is TGTGCCAGCAGTGAATTCGACAGGGGATGGGGTGACGAGCAGTACTTC.

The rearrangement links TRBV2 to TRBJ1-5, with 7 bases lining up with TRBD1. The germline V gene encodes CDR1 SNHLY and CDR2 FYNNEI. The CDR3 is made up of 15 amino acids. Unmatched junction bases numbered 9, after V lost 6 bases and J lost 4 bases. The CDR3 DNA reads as TGTGCCAGCAGCAGTCAGTCAGGGGGGAATCAGCCCCAGCATTTT. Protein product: CASSSQSGGNQPQHF. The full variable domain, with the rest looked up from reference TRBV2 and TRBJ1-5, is EPEVTQTPSHQVTQMGQEVILRCVPISNHLYFYWYRQILGQKVEFLVSFYNNEISEKSEIFDDQFSVERPDGSNFTLKIRSTKLEDSAMYFCASSSQSGGNQPQHFGDGTRLSIL.

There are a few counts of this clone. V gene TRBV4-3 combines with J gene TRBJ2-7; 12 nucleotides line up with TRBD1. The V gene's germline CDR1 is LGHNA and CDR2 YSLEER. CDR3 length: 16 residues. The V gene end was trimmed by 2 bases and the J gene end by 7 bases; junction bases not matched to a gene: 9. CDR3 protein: CASSQPPGQGACEQYF. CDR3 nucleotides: TGCGCCAGCAGCCAACCTCCGGGACAGGGGGCGTGTGAGCAGTACTTC.

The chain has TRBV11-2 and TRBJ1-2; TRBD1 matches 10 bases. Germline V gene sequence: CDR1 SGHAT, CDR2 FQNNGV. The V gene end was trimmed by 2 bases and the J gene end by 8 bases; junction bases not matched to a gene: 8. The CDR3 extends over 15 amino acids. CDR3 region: CASSLMGQGLGGYTF. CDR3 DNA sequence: TGTGCCAGCAGCTTAATGGGACAGGGGCTAGGGGGCTACACCTTC. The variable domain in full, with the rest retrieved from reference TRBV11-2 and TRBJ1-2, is EAGVAQSPRYKIIEKRQSVAFWCNPISGHATLYWYQQILGQGPKLLIQFQNNGVVDDSQLPKDRFSAERLKGVDSTLKIQPAKLEDSAVYLCASSLMGQGLGGYTFGSGTRLTVV.